The rows below give T cell receptor beta chains drawn from one sample of a study of T-cell reconstitution after alpha-beta-depleted transplantation in children. TCRdb re-called the PCR reads with MiXCR, one entry per CDR3 protein. The table records under 250,000 distinct CDR3 sequences, 24% of them present only once. The sample here was PBMCs, mostly from graft donor cells, taken 360 days after TCRalphabeta/CD19-depleted stem cell transplant. The receptors were sampled from a female patient aged 2 to 10 who had a stem cell transplant for congenital amegakaryocytic thrombocytopenia, so the T cells may come from the graft donor. CDR3s include the opening cysteine and the closing phenylalanine or tryptophan. D genes are given only for firm matches. Rows give clone size only sometimes, using once, few, many, or a class for an expanded clone.

clone size: NA; J gene: TRBJ1-1; V gene: TRBV28; D gene: NA; CDR3 protein: CASYPRGGWSEAFF; CDR3 DNA: TGTGCCAGCTATCCGAGGGGAGGATGGTCTGAAGCTTTCTTT
clone size: NA; J gene: TRBJ2-3; V gene: TRBV7-9; D gene: TRBD2; CDR3 protein: CASSWPGLSTDTQYF; CDR3 DNA: TGTGCCAGCAGCTGGCCGGGACTAAGCACAGATACGCAGTATTTT
clone size: NA; J gene: TRBJ1-4; V gene: TRBV28; D gene: NA; CDR3 protein: CASSPTRKRREKLFF; CDR3 DNA: TGTGCCAGCTCTCCTACAAGAAAGAGACGGGAAAAACTGTTTTTT
clone size: few; J gene: TRBJ1-1; V gene: TRBV4-3; D gene: NA; CDR3 protein: CASSQEAGYTEAFF; CDR3 DNA: TGCGCCAGCAGCCAAGAAGCAGGTTACACTGAAGCTTTCTTT
clone size: NA; J gene: TRBJ2-1; V gene: TRBV11-2; D gene: TRBD1; CDR3 protein: CASRPGQGYYNEQFF; CDR3 DNA: TGTGCCAGCAGGCCGGGACAGGGGTATTACAATGAGCAGTTCTTC
clone size: few; J gene: TRBJ2-3; V gene: TRBV4-1; D gene: NA; CDR3 protein: CASSQLVRGTDTQYF; CDR3 DNA: TGCGCCAGCAGCCAATTGGTCAGGGGCACAGATACGCAGTATTTT
clone size: NA; J gene: TRBJ2-4; V gene: TRBV19; D gene: NA; CDR3 protein: CASSMARRTPRDIQYF; CDR3 DNA: TGTGCCAGTAGTATGGCCAGGAGGACCCCACGAGACATTCAGTACTTC
clone size: NA; J gene: TRBJ2-1; V gene: TRBV12-3/TRBV12-4; D gene: TRBD2; CDR3 protein: CASTSGSPSYNEQFF; CDR3 DNA: TGTGCCAGCACTAGCGGGAGCCCCTCCTACAATGAGCAGTTCTTC
clone size: NA; J gene: TRBJ2-7; V gene: TRBV7-2; D gene: NA; CDR3 protein: CASSSSHPGGPYEQYF; CDR3 DNA: TGTGCCAGCAGCTCATCCCACCCGGGTGGTCCCTACGAGCAGTACTTC
clone size: NA; J gene: TRBJ2-1; V gene: TRBV7-9; D gene: NA; CDR3 protein: CASSRDPNEQFF; CDR3 DNA: TGTGCCAGCAGCCGGGACCCCAATGAGCAGTTCTTC
clone size: NA; J gene: TRBJ2-1; V gene: TRBV19; D gene: NA; CDR3 protein: CPSSIAGRLNNEQFF; CDR3 DNA: TGTCCCAGTAGTATAGCCGGCCGGCTAAACAATGAGCAGTTCTTC
clone size: few; J gene: TRBJ1-5; V gene: TRBV2; D gene: NA; CDR3 protein: CASSVGDSNQPQHF; CDR3 DNA: TGTGCCAGCAGTGTAGGGGACAGCAATCAGCCCCAGCATTTT
clone size: NA; J gene: TRBJ2-1; V gene: TRBV12-3/TRBV12-4; D gene: TRBD2; CDR3 protein: CASSPPSGGGYNEQFF; CDR3 DNA: TGTGCCAGCAGTCCCCCGAGCGGGGGGGGCTACAATGAGCAGTTCTTC
clone size: few; J gene: TRBJ1-2; V gene: TRBV10-2; D gene: NA; CDR3 protein: CASTEWDEANYGYTF; CDR3 DNA: TGCGCCAGCACCGAGTGGGACGAAGCTAACTATGGCTACACCTTC
clone size: NA; J gene: TRBJ2-2; V gene: TRBV7-7; D gene: TRBD2; CDR3 protein: CASSRGLAGANTGELFF; CDR3 DNA: TGTGCCAGCAGCCGGGGACTAGCGGGGGCGAACACCGGGGAGCTGTTTTTT
clone size: few; J gene: TRBJ1-3; V gene: TRBV20-1; D gene: NA; CDR3 protein: CSAAKGFSGNTIYF; CDR3 DNA: TGCAGTGCTGCAAAGGGGTTCTCTGGAAACACCATATATTTT
clone size: many; J gene: TRBJ2-7; V gene: TRBV21-1; D gene: NA; CDR3 protein: CASSKAGLAGARSYEQYF; CDR3 DNA: TGTGCCAGCAGCAAAGCAGGACTAGCGGGGGCACGTTCCTACGAGCAGTACTTC
clone size: NA; J gene: TRBJ2-7; V gene: TRBV5-5; D gene: NA; CDR3 protein: CASSSPGRRRPSSYEQYF; CDR3 DNA: TGTGCCAGCAGCTCACCGGGACGGCGACGCCCAAGCTCCTACGAGCAGTACTTC
clone size: few; J gene: TRBJ2-7; V gene: TRBV7-2; D gene: NA; CDR3 protein: CASSLQGAGSFYEQYF; CDR3 DNA: TGTGCCAGCAGCTTACAGGGTGCGGGGTCTTTCTACGAGCAGTACTTC
clone size: NA; J gene: TRBJ1-6; V gene: TRBV3-1; D gene: NA; CDR3 protein: CASSLGDSPLHF; CDR3 DNA: TGTGCCAGCAGCCTAGGGGACTCACCCCTCCACTTT
clone size: NA; J gene: TRBJ2-5; V gene: TRBV19; D gene: NA; CDR3 protein: CASSPEGKRETQYF; CDR3 DNA: TGTGCCAGTAGTCCCGAGGGTAAAAGAGAGACCCAGTACTTC
clone size: few; J gene: TRBJ2-3; V gene: TRBV28; D gene: TRBD2; CDR3 protein: CASSERGITDTQYF; CDR3 DNA: TGTGCCAGCAGTGAGCGGGGGATCACAGATACGCAGTATTTT
clone size: NA; J gene: TRBJ2-1; V gene: TRBV7-9; D gene: NA; CDR3 protein: CASSLAQGFEQFF; CDR3 DNA: TGTGCCAGCAGCTTAGCCCAGGGTTTTGAGCAGTTCTTC
clone size: NA; J gene: TRBJ2-1; V gene: TRBV28; D gene: NA; CDR3 protein: CASDRTPTNEQFF; CDR3 DNA: TGTGCCAGCGACAGGACCCCTACCAATGAGCAGTTCTTC
clone size: NA; J gene: TRBJ1-5; V gene: TRBV12-3/TRBV12-4; D gene: NA; CDR3 protein: CASSLEVRNQPQHF; CDR3 DNA: TGTGCCAGCAGTTTGGAGGTGAGGAATCAGCCCCAGCATTTT
clone size: few; J gene: TRBJ2-1; V gene: TRBV20-1; D gene: NA; CDR3 protein: CSALAGSYNEQFF; CDR3 DNA: TGCAGCGCACTGGCAGGCTCCTACAATGAGCAGTTCTTC
clone size: NA; J gene: TRBJ1-5; V gene: TRBV28; D gene: NA; CDR3 protein: CASSYGDSNQPQHF; CDR3 DNA: TGTGCCAGCAGTTATGGAGATAGCAATCAGCCCCAGCATTTT
clone size: NA; J gene: TRBJ2-3; V gene: TRBV3-1; D gene: NA; CDR3 protein: CASSQDQGGGHDTQYF; CDR3 DNA: TGTGCCAGCAGCCAAGATCAGGGCGGGGGACACGATACGCAGTATTTT
clone size: many; J gene: TRBJ2-2; V gene: TRBV10-3; D gene: TRBD1; CDR3 protein: CAISEFYGDSKTGELFF; CDR3 DNA: TGTGCCATCAGTGAGTTCTACGGGGACAGCAAAACCGGGGAGCTGTTTTTT
clone size: NA; J gene: TRBJ2-5; V gene: TRBV24-1; D gene: NA; CDR3 protein: CATSQGGGEETQYF; CDR3 DNA: TGTGCCACCAGTCAAGGGGGGGGAGAAGAGACCCAGTACTTC
clone size: NA; J gene: TRBJ1-4; V gene: TRBV2; D gene: NA; CDR3 protein: CASEGATNEKLFF; CDR3 DNA: TGTGCCAGCGAAGGGGCAACTAATGAAAAACTGTTTTTT
clone size: NA; J gene: TRBJ2-2; V gene: TRBV20-1; D gene: NA; CDR3 protein: CSARDRGWNTGELFF; CDR3 DNA: TGCAGTGCTAGAGATCGCGGGTGGAACACCGGGGAGCTGTTTTTT
clone size: NA; J gene: TRBJ1-2; V gene: TRBV28; D gene: NA; CDR3 protein: CASSPPPSRGGNYGYTF; CDR3 DNA: TGTGCCAGCAGCCCCCCGCCGTCGAGGGGCGGTAACTATGGCTACACCTTC
clone size: NA; J gene: TRBJ1-1; V gene: TRBV5-5; D gene: TRBD1; CDR3 protein: CASSLMTGVGTEAFF; CDR3 DNA: TGTGCCAGCAGCTTGATGACAGGGGTGGGAACTGAAGCTTTCTTT
clone size: NA; J gene: TRBJ1-2; V gene: TRBV5-1; D gene: TRBD1; CDR3 protein: CASSLETGVGYTF; CDR3 DNA: TGCGCCAGCAGCTTGGAAACAGGGGTTGGCTACACCTTC
clone size: many; J gene: TRBJ2-2; V gene: TRBV4-3; D gene: NA; CDR3 protein: CASSQVRKTGELFF; CDR3 DNA: TGCGCCAGCAGCCAAGTACGGAAGACCGGGGAGCTGTTTTTT
clone size: NA; J gene: TRBJ1-1; V gene: TRBV2; D gene: NA; CDR3 protein: CASNMGGMNTEAFF; CDR3 DNA: TGTGCCAGCAATATGGGGGGAATGAACACTGAAGCTTTCTTT
clone size: few; J gene: TRBJ2-7; V gene: TRBV6-5; D gene: NA; CDR3 protein: CASSYHYFYEQYF; CDR3 DNA: TGTGCCAGCAGTTACCATTATTTCTACGAGCAGTACTTC
clone size: NA; J gene: TRBJ2-1; V gene: TRBV12-3/TRBV12-4; D gene: NA; CDR3 protein: CASSLNTYKQEQFF; CDR3 DNA: TGTGCCAGCAGTCTCAACACATATAAACAAGAGCAGTTCTTC
clone size: NA; J gene: TRBJ2-5; V gene: TRBV5-1; D gene: NA; CDR3 protein: CASSLGAYQETQYF; CDR3 DNA: TGCGCCAGCAGCTTGGGGGCGTACCAAGAGACCCAGTACTTC
clone size: NA; J gene: TRBJ1-2; V gene: TRBV12-3/TRBV12-4; D gene: NA; CDR3 protein: CASSFLVGSGGSYTF; CDR3 DNA: TGTGCCAGCAGTTTTCTTGTAGGATCCGGAGGAAGCTACACCTTC
clone size: NA; J gene: TRBJ2-5; V gene: TRBV9; D gene: TRBD2; CDR3 protein: CASSRTSGGLGSETQYF; CDR3 DNA: TGTGCCAGCAGCCGGACTAGCGGGGGATTAGGGTCAGAGACCCAGTACTTC
clone size: NA; J gene: TRBJ1-6; V gene: TRBV7-8; D gene: NA; CDR3 protein: CASRAGRLGDSPLHF; CDR3 DNA: TGTGCCAGCAGAGCGGGACGATTGGGGGATTCACCCCTCCACTTT
clone size: many; J gene: TRBJ2-5; V gene: TRBV20-1; D gene: TRBD1; CDR3 protein: CSAEEDRRQETQYF; CDR3 DNA: TGCAGTGCAGAGGAGGACAGGAGACAAGAGACCCAGTACTTC
clone size: few; J gene: TRBJ2-7; V gene: TRBV14; D gene: NA; CDR3 protein: CASSQARGSYEQYF; CDR3 DNA: TGTGCCAGCAGCCAAGCACGGGGTTCCTACGAGCAGTACTTC
clone size: many; J gene: TRBJ2-1; V gene: TRBV24-1; D gene: NA; CDR3 protein: CATSDSLGISYNEQFF; CDR3 DNA: TGTGCCACCAGTGATTCCTTGGGCATTTCCTACAATGAGCAGTTCTTC
clone size: few; J gene: TRBJ2-1; V gene: TRBV7-9; D gene: TRBD2; CDR3 protein: CASSLGGLADFYNEQFF; CDR3 DNA: TGTGCCAGCAGCTTAGGAGGGCTAGCGGACTTTTACAATGAGCAGTTCTTC